The 2 T cell receptor beta chains below were found in one sample sequenced in a study of cytomegalovirus exposure and HLA in healthy donors. Use of 60 Vbeta and 13 Jbeta primers characterized the PCR. Sequenced by immunoSEQ multiplex PCR; TCRdb stores in-frame clones only, minus some. The sample contains approximately 140,000 clones, 80% to 85% of which appear only once. Sequencing was carried out using PBMCs. The receptors here all came from a male donor in good health and CMV-seropositive.

A few counts support this clone. The V gene is TRBV19, the J gene TRBJ2-7, with 9 bases that match TRBD1. This CDR3 contains 12 residues. The ends lost 9 bases at V and 6 bases at J; junction bases unmatched: 6. The germline V gene has CDR1 LNHDA and CDR2 SQIVND (reference sequence). This chain's CDR3 is CASLGQGVEQYF. CDR3 DNA: TGTGCCAGCCTGGGACAGGGCGTCGAGCAGTACTTC.

This clone was seen a few times. The V and J genes are TRBV7-9 and TRBJ2-1; the match to TRBD2 covers 7 bases. CDR3 length: 15 amino acids. Per germline, CDR1 SEHNR and CDR2 FQNEAQ (reference sequence). V trimming: 4 bases; J trimming: 5 bases; junction bases outside the gene matches: 8. As DNA, the CDR3 is TGTGCCAGCAGCTCCCTAGCGGCCCAGGACAATGAGCAGTTCTTC. Its protein is CASSSLAAQDNEQFF.